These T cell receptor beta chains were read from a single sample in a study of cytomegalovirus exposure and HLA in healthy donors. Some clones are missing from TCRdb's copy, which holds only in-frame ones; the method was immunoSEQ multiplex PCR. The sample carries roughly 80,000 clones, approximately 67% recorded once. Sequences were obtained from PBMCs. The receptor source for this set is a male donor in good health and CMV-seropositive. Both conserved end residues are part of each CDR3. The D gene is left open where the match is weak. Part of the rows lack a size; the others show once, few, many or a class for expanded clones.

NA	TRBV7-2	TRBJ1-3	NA	CASSLVGPSSGNTIYF	TGTGCCAGCAGCTTAGTCGGTCCCTCCTCTGGAAACACCATATATTTT
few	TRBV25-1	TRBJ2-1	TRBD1	CATMGTGGNEQFF	TGTGCCACCATGGGGACAGGGGGCAATGAGCAGTTCTTC
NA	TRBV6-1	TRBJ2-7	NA	CASTQLRVANEQYF	TGTGCCAGCACCCAGTTGAGGGTGGCCAACGAGCAGTACTTC
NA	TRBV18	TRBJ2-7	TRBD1	CASSPPGQGFYEQYF	TGTGCCAGCTCACCCCCGGGACAGGGATTCTACGAGCAGTACTTC
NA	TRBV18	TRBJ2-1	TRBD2	CASSPLFLAGGNNEQFF	TGTGCCAGCTCACCACTATTTCTAGCGGGGGGGAACAATGAGCAGTTCTTC
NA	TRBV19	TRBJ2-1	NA	CASSIRTVIIYNEQFF	TGTGCCAGTAGTATTCGGACAGTTATAATTTACAATGAGCAGTTCTTC
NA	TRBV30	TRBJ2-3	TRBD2	CAWSAGLGVDTQYF	TGTGCCTGGAGTGCGGGACTAGGTGTAGATACGCAGTATTTT
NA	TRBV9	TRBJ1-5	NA	CASSPTEPNQPQHF	TGTGCCAGCAGCCCCACAGAACCCAATCAGCCCCAGCATTTT
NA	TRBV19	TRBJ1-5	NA	CASSITRGGSNQPQHF	TGTGCCAGTAGTATAACAAGGGGTGGCAGCAATCAGCCCCAGCATTTT
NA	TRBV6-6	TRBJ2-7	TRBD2	CASSYSLAGGQDEQYF	TGTGCCAGCAGTTACTCCTTAGCGGGAGGACAGGACGAGCAGTACTTC
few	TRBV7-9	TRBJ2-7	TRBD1	CASSRTGTYEQYF	TGTGCCAGCAGCCGGACAGGAACCTACGAGCAGTACTTC
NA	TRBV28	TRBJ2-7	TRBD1	CASSPGTASEQYF	TGTGCCAGCAGTCCGGGGACAGCCTCCGAGCAGTACTTC
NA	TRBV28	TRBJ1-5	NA	CALQAREGNQPQHF	TGTGCCCTCCAGGCCAGGGAGGGCAATCAGCCCCAGCATTTT
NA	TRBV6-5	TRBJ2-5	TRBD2	CASSYGGEREYGTQYF	TGTGCCAGCAGTTACGGGGGGGAGCGGGAGTATGGGACCCAGTACTTC
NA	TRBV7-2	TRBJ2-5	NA	CASSLGAGQETQYF	TGTGCCAGCAGCTTAGGGGCGGGTCAAGAGACCCAGTACTTC
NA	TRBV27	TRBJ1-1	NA	CASSATGNTEAFF	TGTGCCAGCAGTGCCACAGGTAACACTGAAGCTTTCTTT
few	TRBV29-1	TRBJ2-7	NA	CSALDSSYEQYF	TGCAGCGCCCTGGACAGCTCCTACGAGCAGTACTTC
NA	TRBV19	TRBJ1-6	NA	CASRKDNRESSPLHF	TGTGCCAGTAGGAAGGATAACAGGGAAAGCTCACCCCTCCACTTT
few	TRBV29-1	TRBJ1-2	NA	CSVEVANGYTF	TGCAGCGTTGAAGTAGCCAATGGCTACACCTTC
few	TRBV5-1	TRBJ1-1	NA	CASSLSGEAFF	TGCGCCAGCAGCTTGTCAGGAGAAGCTTTCTTT
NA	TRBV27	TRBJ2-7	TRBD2	CASSLSSGRPFYEQYF	TGTGCCAGCAGTCTCTCTAGCGGGAGGCCCTTCTACGAGCAGTACTTC
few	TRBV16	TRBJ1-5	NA	CASSPAGANQPQHF	TGTGCCAGCAGCCCGGCAGGGGCGAATCAGCCCCAGCATTTT
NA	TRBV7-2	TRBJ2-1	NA	CASSRNSGPGGNEQFF	TGTGCCAGCAGCCGAAACAGTGGCCCCGGAGGGAATGAGCAGTTCTTC
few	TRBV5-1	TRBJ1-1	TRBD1	CASSSKQGLNTEAFF	TGCGCCAGCAGCTCTAAACAGGGGTTGAACACTGAAGCTTTCTTT
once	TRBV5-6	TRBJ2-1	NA	CASSFDNEQFF	TGTGCCAGCAGCTTCGACAATGAGCAGTTCTTC
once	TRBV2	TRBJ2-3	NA	CASSDRRTTTDTQYF	TGTGCCAGCAGTGACAGGAGGACTACCACAGATACGCAGTATTTT
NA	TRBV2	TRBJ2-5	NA	CAILLDSQETQYF	TGTGCCATCCTACTGGACAGCCAAGAGACCCAGTACTTC
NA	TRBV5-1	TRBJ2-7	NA	CASSGTRNRHEQYF	TGCGCCAGCTCCGGGACTCGCAACCGGCACGAGCAGTACTTC
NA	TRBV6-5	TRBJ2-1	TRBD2	CASTSGAYNEQFF	TGTGCCAGTACTAGCGGGGCCTACAATGAGCAGTTCTTC
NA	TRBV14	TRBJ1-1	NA	CASSQAVHTEAFF	TGTGCCAGCAGCCAAGCGGTGCACACTGAAGCTTTCTTT